This T cell receptor beta chain is from a study of blood T cell repertoires in COVID-19 (dated by TCRdb to about 2020). Background on the whole study: The collaborator samples originated in the United States, Italy and Spain and spanned the acute and convalescent phases of COVID-19. A freely available public database, intended as a resource for researchers studying the immune response to SARS-CoV-2, is where the repertoires were released. Subjects who had been exposed to COVID-19, were actively infected with it, or had recovered from it provided the deeply sampled blood TCRbeta repertoires that made up the dataset. Where available, HLA class I and class II types were taken from metadata supplied by the sample provider and were not determined by assay-based typing. The prospective study material was composed of cDNA or gDNA derived from T cells, B-cell-depleted T cells, or PBMCs. Samples were obtained from the ongoing ImmuneRACE study (first 160 participants) and from 1,000 to 1,500 subjects provided by 6 global collaborators. The sample metadata nearly always contained a de-identified subject ID, COVID-19 status, age in years and sex. What the study reported, not specific to this receptor: The quantity of clinical and demographic metadata differed by source and by participant and was supplied without curation.

As to this clone: It lacks a known antigen. No base quality values were provided; no much bigger clone lies one nucleotide off.

The CDR3 spans 13 residues, from the cysteine through the phenylalanine. This entry keeps only the CDR3 DNA: 39 bases, framed from base 1. CDR1 and CDR2, looked up from the germline V gene (reference sequence), are GTSNPN and SVGIG. V is reduced by 2 bases and J by 4 bases, leaving a spacing of 11 bases between them. TCRbeta CDR3 regions were amplified from genomic DNA using the immunoSEQ Assay, a bias-controlled multiplex PCR. The authors' pipeline ran thus. The number of nucleated cells in each sample was estimated from the amplification of reference gene primers within the assay. To quantify the absolute abundance of each unique TCRbeta CDR3 rearrangement, sequence reads were collapsed and filtered. Productive Simpson clonality was computed per sample as the square root of Simpson's diversity index over productive rearrangements. The clones in this table, taken by TCRdb from immuneACCESS, are in-frame only. Not every clone is retained; where verified, under half of the shortfall comes from an unresolved V gene, and the cause of the rest is unknown. The D gene and trimming were derived from the DNA, and the V and J assignments and clone size from that table. In all, the sample holds around 100,000 clones, and roughly nine tenths of those were seen once. 4.5% of the sample goes to the ten largest clones.

Whole blood was collected in K2EDTA tubes by collaborating institutions according to the institutions' own protocols. For TCRbeta analysis, collaborators shipped samples in one of three forms: frozen whole blood, isolated PBMCs, or DNA extracted from either of those sample types. This receptor was identified in a man in his forties with acute or convalescent COVID-19. Specimen: peripheral blood. The chain couples TRBV30 to TRBJ1-2; a tentative D call is TRBD1 (6 bases match). In nucleotides, the sequence is TGTGCCTGGAGTCCTCGGGACACCTATGGCTACACCTTC. It specifies CAWSPRDTYGYTF.